The source of this T cell receptor beta chain is a study of blood T cell repertoires in COVID-19. Measured with immunoSEQ multiplex PCR; TCRdb has only the in-frame clones, and not every one. The sample lists 200,000 to 300,000 clones; over 75% were seen once. The CDR3 consists of 14 residues. With V trimmed by 2 bases and J by 3 bases, 3 bases remained unmatched. Germline CDR1 GTSNPN, CDR2 SVGIG (reference sequence). V gene TRBV30 combines with J gene TRBJ1-1, with 10 bases fitting TRBD1. Input material: PBMCs or T cells enriched from blood (not recorded which). The clonotype originates from a woman between 50 and 59 years old with acute COVID-19. The CDR3: CAWSQGQGYTEAFF. The CDR3 region has the DNA TGTGCCTGGAGTCAGGGACAGGGGTACACTGAAGCTTTCTTT. The variable domain in full, with the rest retrieved from reference TRBV30 and TRBJ1-1, is SQTIHQWPATLVQPVGSPLSLECTVEGTSNPNLYWYRQAAGRGLQLLFYSVGIGQISSEVPQNLSASRPQDRQFILSSKKLLLSDSGFYLCAWSQGQGYTEAFFGQGTRLTVV.